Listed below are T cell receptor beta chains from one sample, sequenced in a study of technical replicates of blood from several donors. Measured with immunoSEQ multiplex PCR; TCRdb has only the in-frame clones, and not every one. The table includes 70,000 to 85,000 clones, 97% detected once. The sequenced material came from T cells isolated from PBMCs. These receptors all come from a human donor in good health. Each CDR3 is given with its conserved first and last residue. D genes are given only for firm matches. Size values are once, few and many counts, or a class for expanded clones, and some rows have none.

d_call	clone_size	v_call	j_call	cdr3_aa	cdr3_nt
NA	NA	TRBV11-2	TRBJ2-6	CASSFGSYSTGSGANVLTF	TGTGCCAGCAGCTTCGGGTCCTACTCTACAGGGTCAGGGGCCAACGTCCTGACTTTC
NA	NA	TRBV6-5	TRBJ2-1	CASSYSGHGEQFF	TGTGCCAGCAGTTACTCGGGGCACGGGGAGCAGTTCTTC
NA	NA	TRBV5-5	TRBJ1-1	CASSTSTGNTEAFF	TGTGCCAGCAGCACATCGACTGGGAACACTGAAGCTTTCTTT
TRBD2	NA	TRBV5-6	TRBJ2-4	CASSLFGTSGGDRENIQYF	TGTGCCAGCAGCTTGTTTGGGACTAGCGGGGGGGATCGGGAAAACATTCAGTACTTC
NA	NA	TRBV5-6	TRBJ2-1	CASSQGSGSYNEQFF	TGTGCCAGCAGCCAGGGGTCAGGCTCCTACAATGAGCAGTTCTTC
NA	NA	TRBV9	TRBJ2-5	CASSRLEGTQYF	TGTGCCAGCAGTAGACTTGAAGGGACCCAGTACTTC
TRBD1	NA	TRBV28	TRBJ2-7	CASSSGTGDYEQYF	TGTGCCAGCAGTTCCGGGACAGGGGACTACGAGCAGTACTTC
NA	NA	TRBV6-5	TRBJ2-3	CASTSADTQYF	TGTGCCAGCACGAGCGCAGATACGCAGTATTTT
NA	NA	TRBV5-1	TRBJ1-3	CASSAAPTSGNTIYF	TGCGCCAGCAGCGCCGCACCTACGTCCGGAAACACCATATATTTT
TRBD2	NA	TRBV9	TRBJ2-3	CASSVGTSGDTQYF	TGTGCCAGCAGCGTCGGGACTAGCGGCGATACGCAGTATTTT
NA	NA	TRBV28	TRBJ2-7	CASSASSEQYF	TGTGCCAGCAGTGCTTCTAGCGAGCAGTACTTC
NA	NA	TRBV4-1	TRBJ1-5	CASSQGLRDRESNQPQHF	TGCGCCAGCAGCCAGGGACTCCGGGACCGGGAGAGCAATCAGCCCCAGCATTTT
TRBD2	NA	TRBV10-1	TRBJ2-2	CASSVDSGRVGELFF	TGCGCCAGCAGTGTAGATAGCGGGAGAGTGGGGGAGCTGTTTTTT
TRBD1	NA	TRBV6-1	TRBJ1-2	CASSVEGQGIQYGYTF	TGTGCCAGCAGTGTGGAGGGACAGGGGATTCAGTATGGCTACACCTTC
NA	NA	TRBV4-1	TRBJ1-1	CASSYGQLNTEAFF	TGCGCCAGCAGCTACGGACAATTGAACACTGAAGCTTTCTTT
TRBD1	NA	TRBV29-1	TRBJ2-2	CSVWDRGRENTGELFF	TGCAGCGTCTGGGACAGGGGGCGCGAAAACACCGGGGAGCTGTTTTTT
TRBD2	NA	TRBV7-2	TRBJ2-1	CASSLGRGGQVEQFF	TGTGCCAGCAGCTTAGGGCGGGGGGGCCAGGTTGAGCAGTTCTTC
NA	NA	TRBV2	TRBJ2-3	CASCKIPLSDTQYF	TGTGCCAGCTGCAAGATTCCGCTATCAGATACGCAGTATTTT
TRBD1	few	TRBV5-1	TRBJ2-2	CASSWGQGGTGELFF	TGCGCCAGCAGCTGGGGACAGGGCGGGACCGGGGAGCTGTTTTTT
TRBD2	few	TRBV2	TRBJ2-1	CASSEGTRLYYNEQFF	TGTGCCAGCAGTGAGGGGACTAGATTGTACTACAATGAGCAGTTCTTC
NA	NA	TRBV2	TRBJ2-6	CASRASGANVLTF	TGTGCCAGCAGGGCCTCTGGGGCCAACGTCCTGACTTTC
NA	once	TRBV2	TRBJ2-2	CASRVTRGASANTGELFF	TGTGCCAGCAGAGTCACTCGGGGGGCTAGCGCGAACACCGGGGAGCTGTTTTTT
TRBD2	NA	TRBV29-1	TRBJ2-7	CSVSSGSIYEQYF	TGCAGCGTAAGTAGCGGGAGTATCTACGAGCAGTACTTC
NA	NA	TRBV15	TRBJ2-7	CATSRVVSDYEQYF	TGTGCCACCAGCAGAGTGGTCAGTGACTACGAGCAGTACTTC
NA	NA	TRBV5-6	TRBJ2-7	CASSRVGPDYEQYF	TGTGCCAGCAGCAGGGTGGGGCCCGATTACGAGCAGTACTTC
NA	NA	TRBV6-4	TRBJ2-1	CASSDIGAAISEQFF	TGTGCCAGCAGTGACATAGGGGCTGCAATCAGTGAGCAGTTCTTC
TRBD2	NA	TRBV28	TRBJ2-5	CASSLRWSGRSVTQYF	TGTGCCAGCAGTTTAAGGTGGAGCGGGAGATCGGTGACCCAGTACTTC